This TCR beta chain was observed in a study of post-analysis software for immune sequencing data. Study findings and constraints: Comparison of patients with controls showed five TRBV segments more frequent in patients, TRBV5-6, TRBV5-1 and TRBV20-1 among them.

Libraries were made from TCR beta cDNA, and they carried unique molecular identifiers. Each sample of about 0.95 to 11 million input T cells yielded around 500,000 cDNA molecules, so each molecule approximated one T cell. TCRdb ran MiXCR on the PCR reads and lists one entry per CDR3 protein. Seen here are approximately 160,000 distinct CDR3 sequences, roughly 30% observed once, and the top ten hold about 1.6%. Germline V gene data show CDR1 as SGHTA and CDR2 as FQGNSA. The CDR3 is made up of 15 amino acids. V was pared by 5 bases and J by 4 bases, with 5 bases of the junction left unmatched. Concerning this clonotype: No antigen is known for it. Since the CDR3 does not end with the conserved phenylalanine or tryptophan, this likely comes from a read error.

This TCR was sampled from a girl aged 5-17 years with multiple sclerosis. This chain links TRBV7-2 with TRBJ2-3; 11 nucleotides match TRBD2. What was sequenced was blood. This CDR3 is CASSVLAGVPDTQYC. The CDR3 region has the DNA TGTGCCAGCAGCGTACTAGCGGGAGTACCAGATACGCAGTATTGT.